This T cell receptor beta chain originates from a study of response to subunit inactivated influenza vaccine. This clonotype was seen more than once but under ten times. The antigen is not known. TCRdb redid the calling of the RT-PCR reads with MiXCR, one entry per CDR3 protein. The sample yields about 240,000 distinct CDR3 sequences, 12% seen once. This CDR3 contains 14 residues. Germline V gene sequence: CDR1 KGHDR, CDR2 SFDVKD. Trimming removed 8 bases at V and 2 bases at J, with 14 bases between. Whole-study findings and limits: After each seasonal influenza vaccination, few new T cells are recruited, the authors suggested.

This receptor was obtained from a man aged 50 to 60 who received an inactivated influenza vaccine. The rearrangement links TRBV24-1 to TRBJ2-5; D might be TRBD1 (5 bases). This sample comprised non-naive T cells sorted from PBMCs, obtained about 14 days before vaccination. This chain's CDR3 is CATMSTGPQETQYF. CDR3 coding DNA: TGTGCCACCATGTCAACAGGACCTCAAGAGACCCAGTACTTC.